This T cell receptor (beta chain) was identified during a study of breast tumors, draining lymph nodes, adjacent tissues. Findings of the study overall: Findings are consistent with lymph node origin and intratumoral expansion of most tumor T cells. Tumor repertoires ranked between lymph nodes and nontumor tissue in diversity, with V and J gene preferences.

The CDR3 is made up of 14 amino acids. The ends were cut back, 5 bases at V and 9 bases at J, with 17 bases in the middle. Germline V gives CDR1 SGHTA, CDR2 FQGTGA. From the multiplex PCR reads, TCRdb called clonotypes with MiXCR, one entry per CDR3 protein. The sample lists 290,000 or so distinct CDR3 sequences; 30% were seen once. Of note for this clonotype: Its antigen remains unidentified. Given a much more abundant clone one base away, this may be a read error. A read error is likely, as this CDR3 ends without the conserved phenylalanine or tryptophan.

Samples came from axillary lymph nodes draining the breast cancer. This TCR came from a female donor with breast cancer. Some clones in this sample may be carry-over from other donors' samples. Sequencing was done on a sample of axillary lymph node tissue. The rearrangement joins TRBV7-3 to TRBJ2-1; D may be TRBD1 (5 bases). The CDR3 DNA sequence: TGTGCCAGCAGCGCCAGCAGCAGGGCCGGTGAGCAGTTCCTC. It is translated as CASSASSRAGEQFL.